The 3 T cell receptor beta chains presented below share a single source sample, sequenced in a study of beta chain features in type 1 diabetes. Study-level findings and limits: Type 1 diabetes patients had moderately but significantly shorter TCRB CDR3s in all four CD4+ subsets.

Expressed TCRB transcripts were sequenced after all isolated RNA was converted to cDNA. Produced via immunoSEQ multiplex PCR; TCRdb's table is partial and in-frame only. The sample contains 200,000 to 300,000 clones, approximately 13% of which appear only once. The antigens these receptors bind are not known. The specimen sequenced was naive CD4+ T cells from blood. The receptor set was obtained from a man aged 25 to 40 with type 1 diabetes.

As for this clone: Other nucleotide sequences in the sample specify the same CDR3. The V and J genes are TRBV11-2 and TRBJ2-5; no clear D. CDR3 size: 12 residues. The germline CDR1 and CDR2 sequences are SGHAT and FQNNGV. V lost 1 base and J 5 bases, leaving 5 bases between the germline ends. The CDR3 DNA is TGTGCCAGCAGCTTAGGTTCGGAGACCCAGTACTTC. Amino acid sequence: CASSLGSETQYF.

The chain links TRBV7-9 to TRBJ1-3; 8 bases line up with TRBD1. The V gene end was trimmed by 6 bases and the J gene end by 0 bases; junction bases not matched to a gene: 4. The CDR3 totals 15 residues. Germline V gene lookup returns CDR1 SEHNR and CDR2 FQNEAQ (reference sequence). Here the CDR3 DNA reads TGTGCCAGCAGATCTACAGGGGGCTCTGGAAACACCATATATTTT. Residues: CASRSTGGSGNTIYF.

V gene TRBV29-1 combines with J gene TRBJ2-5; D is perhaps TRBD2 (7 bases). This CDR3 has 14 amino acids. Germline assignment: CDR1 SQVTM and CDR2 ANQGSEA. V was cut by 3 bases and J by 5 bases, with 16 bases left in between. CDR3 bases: TGCAGCGTTGACGACGCGGGGGCCGGGGAGACCCAGTACTTC. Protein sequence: CSVDDAGAGETQYF.